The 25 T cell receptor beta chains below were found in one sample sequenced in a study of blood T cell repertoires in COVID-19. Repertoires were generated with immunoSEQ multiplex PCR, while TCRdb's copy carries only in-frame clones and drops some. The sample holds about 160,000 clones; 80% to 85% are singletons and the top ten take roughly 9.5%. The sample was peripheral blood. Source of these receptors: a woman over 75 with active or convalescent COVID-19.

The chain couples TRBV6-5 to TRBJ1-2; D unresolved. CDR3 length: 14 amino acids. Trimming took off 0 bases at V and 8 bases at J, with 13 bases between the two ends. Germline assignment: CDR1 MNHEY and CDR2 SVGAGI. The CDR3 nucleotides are TGTGCCAGCAGTTACTCGACCGGGGTAGAGGGCTACACCTTC. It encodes CASSYSTGVEGYTF.

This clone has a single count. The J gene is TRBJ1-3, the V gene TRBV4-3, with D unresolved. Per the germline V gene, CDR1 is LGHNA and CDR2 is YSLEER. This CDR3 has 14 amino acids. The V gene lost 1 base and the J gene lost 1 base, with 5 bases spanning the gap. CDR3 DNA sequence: TGCGCCAGCAGCCAAGTAACATCTGGAAACACCATATATTTT. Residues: CASSQVTSGNTIYF.

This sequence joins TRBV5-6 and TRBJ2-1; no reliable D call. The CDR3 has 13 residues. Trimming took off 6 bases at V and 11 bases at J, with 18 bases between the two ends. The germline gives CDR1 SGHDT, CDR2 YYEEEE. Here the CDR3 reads CASNYLGQPKQFF. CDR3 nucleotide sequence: TGTGCCAGCAACTATCTAGGTCAGCCTAAGCAGTTCTTC.

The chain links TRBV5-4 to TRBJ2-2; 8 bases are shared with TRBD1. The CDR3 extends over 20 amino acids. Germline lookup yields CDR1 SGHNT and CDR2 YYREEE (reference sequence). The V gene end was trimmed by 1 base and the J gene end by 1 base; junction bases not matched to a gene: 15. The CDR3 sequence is CASSLFTGTGRFMNTGELFF. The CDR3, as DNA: TGTGCCAGCAGCTTGTTCACCGGGACAGGACGTTTTATGAACACCGGGGAGCTGTTTTTT.

CDR3 protein: CASSLDRDSGELFF. The CDR3 nucleotides read TGTGCCAGCAGCTTGGACAGGGATTCCGGGGAGCTGTTTTTT. V gene TRBV7-2 combines with J gene TRBJ2-2, with 8 bases matching TRBD1. The CDR3 is 14 amino acids. Germline V gene data show CDR1 as SGHTA and CDR2 as FQGNSA. V dropped 3 bases and J dropped 6; count of bases not matched to a gene: 3.

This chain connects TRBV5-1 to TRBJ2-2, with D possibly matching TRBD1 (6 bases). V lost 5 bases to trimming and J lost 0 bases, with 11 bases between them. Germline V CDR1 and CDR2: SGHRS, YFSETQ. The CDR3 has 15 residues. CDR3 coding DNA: TGCGCCAGCAGAGAGGACAGCTCGAACACCGGGGAGCTGTTTTTT. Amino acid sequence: CASREDSSNTGELFF.

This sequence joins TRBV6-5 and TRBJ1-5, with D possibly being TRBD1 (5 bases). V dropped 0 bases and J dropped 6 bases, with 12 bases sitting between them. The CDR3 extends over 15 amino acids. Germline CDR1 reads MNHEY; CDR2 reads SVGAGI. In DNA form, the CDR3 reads TGTGCCAGCAGTTACTCCCAGGGTTGGGGTCAGCCCCAGCATTTT. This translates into CASSYSQGWGQPQHF.

CDR3 bases: TGTGCCAGCAGCTCCCTAGGTAGCGGGGGGGCGAGCACCGGGGAGCTGTTTTTT. It yields the protein CASSSLGSGGASTGELFF. The chain joins TRBV9 to TRBJ2-2, with 11 bases aligning to TRBD2. V dropped 4 bases and J dropped 4; count of bases not matched to a gene: 12. The V gene's germline CDR1 is SGDLS and CDR2 YYNGEE. The CDR3 is made up of 18 amino acids.

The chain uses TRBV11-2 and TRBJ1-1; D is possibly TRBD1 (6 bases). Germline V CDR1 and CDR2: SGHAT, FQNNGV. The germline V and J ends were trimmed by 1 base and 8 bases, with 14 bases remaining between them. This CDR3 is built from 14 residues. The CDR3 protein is CASSLVRGWMEAFF. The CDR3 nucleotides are TGTGCCAGCAGCTTAGTCAGGGGTTGGATGGAAGCTTTCTTT.

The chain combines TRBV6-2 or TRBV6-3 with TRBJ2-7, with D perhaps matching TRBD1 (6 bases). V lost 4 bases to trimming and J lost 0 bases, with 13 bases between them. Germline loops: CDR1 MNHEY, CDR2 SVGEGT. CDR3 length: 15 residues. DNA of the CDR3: TGTGCCAGCAGTTTGGGGGACATCTACTCCTACGAGCAGTACTTC. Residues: CASSLGDIYSYEQYF.

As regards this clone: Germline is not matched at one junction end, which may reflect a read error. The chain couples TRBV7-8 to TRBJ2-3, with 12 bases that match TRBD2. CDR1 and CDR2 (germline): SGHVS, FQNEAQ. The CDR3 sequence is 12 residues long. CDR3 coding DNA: TGTGCCAGCAGCCCGAGCCTAGCGGGGGGGGGTTTT. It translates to CASSPSLAGGGF.

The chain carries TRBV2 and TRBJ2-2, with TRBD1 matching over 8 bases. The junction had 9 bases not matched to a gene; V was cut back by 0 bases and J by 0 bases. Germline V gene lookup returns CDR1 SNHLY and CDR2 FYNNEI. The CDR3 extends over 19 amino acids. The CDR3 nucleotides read TGTGCCAGCAGTGAAGCTCTACCTTGGACAGGGTCGAACACCGGGGAGCTGTTTTTT. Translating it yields CASSEALPWTGSNTGELFF.

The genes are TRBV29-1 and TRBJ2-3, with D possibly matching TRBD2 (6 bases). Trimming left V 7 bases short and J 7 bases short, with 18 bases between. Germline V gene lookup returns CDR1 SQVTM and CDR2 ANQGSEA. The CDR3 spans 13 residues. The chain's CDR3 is CSAAYGGDNTQYF. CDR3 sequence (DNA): TGCAGCGCTGCTTATGGAGGGGATAATACGCAGTATTTT.

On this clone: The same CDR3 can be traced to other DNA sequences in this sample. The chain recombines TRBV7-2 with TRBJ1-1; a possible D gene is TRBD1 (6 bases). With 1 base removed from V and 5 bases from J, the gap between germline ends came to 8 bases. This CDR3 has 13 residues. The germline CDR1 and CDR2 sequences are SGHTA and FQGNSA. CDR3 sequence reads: CASSLVGATEAFF. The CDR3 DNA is TGTGCCAGCAGCTTAGTGGGGGCGACTGAAGCTTTCTTT.

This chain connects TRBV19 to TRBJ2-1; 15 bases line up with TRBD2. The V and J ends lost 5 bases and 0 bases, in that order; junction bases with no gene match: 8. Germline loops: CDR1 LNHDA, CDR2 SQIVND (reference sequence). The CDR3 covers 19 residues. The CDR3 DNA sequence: TGTGCCAGTAGTGTCGGACTAGCGGGGGGGTCTAGCTCCTACAATGAGCAGTTCTTC. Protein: CASSVGLAGGSSSYNEQFF.

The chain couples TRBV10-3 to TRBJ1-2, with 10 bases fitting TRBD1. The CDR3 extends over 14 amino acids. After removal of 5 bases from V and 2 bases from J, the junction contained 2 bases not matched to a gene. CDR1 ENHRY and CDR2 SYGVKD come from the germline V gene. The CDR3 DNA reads TGTGCCATCAGTTCGGGACAGGGGAACTATGGCTACACCTTC. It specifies CAISSGQGNYGYTF.

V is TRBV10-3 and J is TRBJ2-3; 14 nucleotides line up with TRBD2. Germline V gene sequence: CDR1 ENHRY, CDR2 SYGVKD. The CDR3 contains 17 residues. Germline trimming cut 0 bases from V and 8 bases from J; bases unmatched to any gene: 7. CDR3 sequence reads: CAISESGTSGGIGTQYF. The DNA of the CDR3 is TGTGCCATCAGTGAGTCGGGGACTAGCGGGGGAATCGGTACGCAGTATTTT.

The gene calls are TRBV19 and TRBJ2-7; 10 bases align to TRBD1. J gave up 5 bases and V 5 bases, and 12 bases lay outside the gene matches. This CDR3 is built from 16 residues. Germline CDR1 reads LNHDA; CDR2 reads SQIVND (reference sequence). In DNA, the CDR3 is TGTGCCAGTAGTCAAAACTTGACAGGGGGCAAACACGAGCAGTACTTC. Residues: CASSQNLTGGKHEQYF.

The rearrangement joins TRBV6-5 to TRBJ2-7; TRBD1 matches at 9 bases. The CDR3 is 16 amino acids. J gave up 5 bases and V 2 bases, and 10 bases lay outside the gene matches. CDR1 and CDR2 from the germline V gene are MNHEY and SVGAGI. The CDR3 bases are TGTGCCAGCAGTTACGACCCCGGGACAGGGTTCGACGAGCAGTACTTC. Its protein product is CASSYDPGTGFDEQYF.

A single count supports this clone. The CDR3, as DNA: TGTGCCAGCACCGGAGAGAACACTGAAGCTTTCTTT. Its translation is CASTGENTEAFF. The J gene is TRBJ1-1, the V gene TRBV6-5, with D uncertain. Germline values: CDR1 MNHEY, CDR2 SVGAGI. This CDR3 spans 12 amino acids. Trimming stripped 7 bases from V and 1 base from J, with 7 bases between.

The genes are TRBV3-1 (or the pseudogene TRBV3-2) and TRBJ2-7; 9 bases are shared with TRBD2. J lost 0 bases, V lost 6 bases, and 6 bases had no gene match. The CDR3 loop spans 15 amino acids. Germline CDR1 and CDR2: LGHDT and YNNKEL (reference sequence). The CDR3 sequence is CASRRAGGSSYEQYF. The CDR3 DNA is TGTGCCAGCAGACGCGCGGGGGGGAGCTCCTACGAGCAGTACTTC.

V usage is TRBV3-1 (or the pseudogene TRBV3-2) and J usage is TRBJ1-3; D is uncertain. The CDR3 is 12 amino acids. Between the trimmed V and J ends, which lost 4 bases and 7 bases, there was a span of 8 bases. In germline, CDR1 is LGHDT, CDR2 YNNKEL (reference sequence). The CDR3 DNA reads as TGTGCCAGCAGCCCCCCCGAGAACACCATATATTTT. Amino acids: CASSPPENTIYF.

CDR3 DNA: TGTGCCAGCTCACCCTCCTCCTCGGGGGAGCAGTACTTC. Protein sequence: CASSPSSSGEQYF. V gene TRBV18 combines with J gene TRBJ2-7; maybe TRBD2 (5 bases). Germline V CDR1 and CDR2: KGHSH, LQKENI. The CDR3 loop spans 13 amino acids. Trimming took off 3 bases at V and 7 bases at J, with 13 bases between the two ends.

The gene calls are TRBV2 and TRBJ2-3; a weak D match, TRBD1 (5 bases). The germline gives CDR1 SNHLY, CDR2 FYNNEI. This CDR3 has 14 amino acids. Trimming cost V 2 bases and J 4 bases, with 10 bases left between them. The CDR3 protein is CASSEQGMPDTQYF. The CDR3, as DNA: TGTGCCAGCAGTGAACAGGGTATGCCAGATACGCAGTATTTT.

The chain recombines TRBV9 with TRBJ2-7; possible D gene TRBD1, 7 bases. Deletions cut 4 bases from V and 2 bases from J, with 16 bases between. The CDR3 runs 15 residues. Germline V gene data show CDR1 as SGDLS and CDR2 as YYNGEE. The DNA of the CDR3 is TGTGCCAGCAGCCAGGGGGGTGCTAATGCCTACGAGCAGTACTTC. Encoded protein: CASSQGGANAYEQYF.